These 26 T cell receptor beta chains share one sample of origin, sequenced in a study of blood T cell repertoires in COVID-19. Produced via immunoSEQ multiplex PCR; TCRdb's table is partial and in-frame only. The repertoire includes about 170,000 clones, around four fifths of them detected once, and around 13% sits in the top ten. Sequenced sample: peripheral blood. The receptor set was obtained from a woman between 70 and 85 years old with COVID-19, enrolled during active disease.

The chain couples TRBV7-8 to TRBJ1-4, with TRBD1 matching 8 bases. The CDR3 has 15 amino acids. Trimming removed 4 bases from V and 1 base from J; junction bases left unmatched: 2. Germline lookup yields CDR1 SGHVS and CDR2 FQNEAQ. In nucleotides, the CDR3 is TGTGCCAGCAGCTCCGGACAGGGAACTAATGAAAAACTGTTTTTT. It translates to CASSSGQGTNEKLFF.

The rearrangement joins TRBV19 to TRBJ1-4; 7 nucleotides align to TRBD1. The CDR3 totals 14 residues. Germline values: CDR1 LNHDA, CDR2 SQIVND (reference sequence). The J segment lost 8 bases and the V segment lost 8 bases, leaving 11 bases of the junction unmatched. The CDR3 coding sequence is TGTGCCAGTCGCGCCCGGGACAGCGGGGAAAAACTGTTTTTT. This encodes CASRARDSGEKLFF.

This clone was recorded only once. CDR3 sequence (DNA): TGTGCCAGCAGCTCCCAGGGGGGTGGCTACACCTTC. It encodes CASSSQGGGYTF. The gene calls are TRBV13 and TRBJ1-2, with TRBD1 matching over 7 bases. CDR1 is PRHDT, CDR2 FYEKMQ, per germline (reference sequence). The J segment lost 7 bases and the V segment lost 4 bases, leaving 3 bases of the junction unmatched. This CDR3 has 12 amino acids.

The rearrangement joins TRBV9 to TRBJ2-2, with unresolved D. Germline V CDR1 and CDR2: SGDLS, YYNGEE. V was pared by 2 bases and J by 4 bases, with 12 bases between. The CDR3 sequence is 15 residues long. The CDR3 protein is CASSVIAEPTGELFF. The CDR3 region has the DNA TGTGCCAGCAGCGTGATAGCAGAACCCACCGGGGAGCTGTTTTTT.

This chain joins TRBV20-1 and TRBJ2-7; a possible D gene is TRBD2 (5 bases). The germline V gene encodes CDR1 DFQATT and CDR2 SNEGSKA (reference sequence). This CDR3 region has 11 residues. V shed 3 bases and J shed 6 bases, with 9 bases lying between them. The CDR3 loop is CSARLGVEQYF. CDR3 in DNA: TGCAGTGCTAGGTTGGGAGTCGAGCAGTACTTC.

This sequence joins TRBV7-9 and TRBJ2-1; TRBD2 aligns across 8 bases. The V segment lost 3 bases and the J segment 5 bases; nucleotides outside the gene matches: 6. In germline, CDR1 is SEHNR, CDR2 FQNEAQ (reference sequence). The CDR3 extends over 15 amino acids. The CDR3 protein is CASSLGGRLNNEQFF. CDR3 sequence (DNA): TGTGCCAGCAGCTTGGGCGGGAGGCTCAACAATGAGCAGTTCTTC.

The chain carries TRBV5-1 and TRBJ2-2, with 7 bases matching TRBD2. Germline assignment: CDR1 SGHRS and CDR2 YFSETQ. Losses at the gene ends were 2 bases for V and 6 bases for J; bases not matched to a gene: 1. CDR3 length: 13 amino acids. The CDR3 bases are TGCGCCAGCAGCTTTCGGGAGGCCGGGGAGCTGTTTTTT. It encodes CASSFREAGELFF. The complete variable domain, with remaining parts taken from reference TRBV5-1 and TRBJ2-2, reads KAGVTQTPRYLIKTRGQQVTLSCSPISGHRSVSWYQQTPGQGLQFLFEYFSETQRNKGNFPGRFSGRQFSNSRSEMNVSTLELGDSALYLCASSFREAGELFFGEGSRLTVL.

The genes are TRBV7-9 and TRBJ1-4, with 7 positions matching TRBD1. V shed 1 base and J 8 bases; nucleotides not matched to a gene: 7. The CDR3 sequence is 15 residues long. CDR1 and CDR2 from the germline V gene are SEHNR and FQNEAQ (reference sequence). CDR3 DNA: TGTGCCAGCAGCTTAGAGGGGGCCCCTGGCGAAAAACTGTTTTTT. Its protein product is CASSLEGAPGEKLFF.

There are a few counts of this clone. The genes are TRBV19 and TRBJ1-5; unclear D gene. The length of the CDR3 is 13 residues. The germline V gene encodes CDR1 LNHDA and CDR2 SQIVND (reference sequence). V was pared by 8 bases and J by 5 bases, with 13 bases between. This CDR3 is CASSEGSYQPQHF. CDR3 nucleotide sequence: TGTGCCAGTTCGGAGGGATCATATCAGCCCCAGCATTTT.

Only one count was recorded for this clone. The chain has TRBV15 and TRBJ1-1; a possible D gene is TRBD1 (5 bases). From germline, CDR1 is LNHNV and CDR2 YYDKDF (reference sequence). Trimming removed 1 base from V and 0 bases from J, with 12 bases in between. CDR3 size: 16 residues. The CDR3 spells CATSRVRALLNTEAFF. The CDR3 DNA sequence: TGTGCCACCAGCAGAGTCAGGGCTCTCCTGAACACTGAAGCTTTCTTT.

This chain connects TRBV18 to TRBJ2-1; possible D gene TRBD2, 7 bases. The CDR3 sequence is 16 residues long. V lost 6 bases and J lost 1, with 16 bases in between. Germline CDR1 reads KGHSH; CDR2 reads LQKENI. The CDR3 region has the DNA TGTGCCAGCTCCCCCGGGGGGCGAATGTCCTACAATGAGCAGTTCTTC. Amino acids: CASSPGGRMSYNEQFF.

This chain uses TRBV3-1 (or the pseudogene TRBV3-2) with TRBJ1-6; 7 bases line up with TRBD1. Unmatched junction bases numbered 3, after V lost 4 bases and J lost 6 bases. This CDR3 is built from 14 residues. Germline V CDR1 and CDR2: LGHDT, YNNKEL (reference sequence). CDR3 region: CASSPGTVNSPLHF. The CDR3 nucleotides are TGTGCCAGCAGCCCCGGGACAGTTAATTCACCCCTCCACTTT.

This clone was detected once. Written as DNA, the CDR3 is TGTGCCAGCAGCCTCCGGGACAGGGGCACAGATACGCAGTATTTT. Its protein product is CASSLRDRGTDTQYF. V and J are TRBV13 and TRBJ2-3; 9 bases line up with TRBD1. Germline CDR1 PRHDT, CDR2 FYEKMQ (reference sequence). The CDR3 runs to 15 residues. The trim removed 5 bases at V and 1 base at J, leaving 4 bases unmatched. Filled out from reference TRBV13 and TRBJ2-3, the complete variable domain reads AAGVIQSPRHLIKEKRETATLKCYPIPRHDTVYWYQQGPGQDPQFLISFYEKMQSDKGSIPDRFSAQQFSDYHSELNMSSLELGDSALYFCASSLRDRGTDTQYFGPGTRLTVL.

This chain uses TRBV28 with TRBJ2-3; weak D call: TRBD1 (5 bases). The CDR3 covers 15 residues. CDR1 MDHEN and CDR2 SYDVKM come from the germline V gene. V dropped 2 bases and J dropped 4 bases, with 13 bases sitting between them. Here the CDR3 reads CASSLVGWGPDTQYF. CDR3 DNA: TGTGCCAGCAGTTTAGTCGGGTGGGGCCCAGATACGCAGTATTTT.

The chain joins TRBV14 to TRBJ2-1; the D gene is possibly TRBD1 (5 bases). This CDR3 spans 13 amino acids. V dropped 4 bases and J dropped 2 bases, with 6 bases sitting between them. Germline CDR1 SGHDN, CDR2 FVKESK. This CDR3 reads CASSPDTYNEQFF. The CDR3 nucleotides read TGTGCCAGCAGCCCGGACACCTACAATGAGCAGTTCTTC.

This sequence joins TRBV18 and TRBJ1-5; perhaps TRBD1 as D (6 bases). The CDR3 totals 18 residues. V was pared by 3 bases and J by 0 bases, with 18 bases between. The germline gives CDR1 KGHSH, CDR2 LQKENI. CDR3 amino acids: CASSPSTGRCNSNQPQHF. The CDR3 region has the DNA TGTGCCAGCTCACCTAGTACAGGGCGATGTAATAGCAATCAGCCCCAGCATTTT.

The sample holds a few counts of this clone. The sample carries other DNA sequences with the same CDR3. This rearrangement joins TRBV14 to TRBJ2-2; possible D gene TRBD2, 5 bases. The CDR3 spans 16 residues. Trimming shortened V by 1 base and J by 5 bases, and 14 bases separated the two germline ends. CDR1 is SGHDN, CDR2 FVKESK, per germline. The CDR3 loop is CASSQATGKNTGELFF. In DNA form, the CDR3 reads TGTGCCAGCAGCCAAGCGACGGGAAAAAATACCGGGGAGCTGTTTTTT.

This clone has more than one count but fewer than ten. This chain connects TRBV7-8 to TRBJ1-1, with D possibly being TRBD1 (6 bases). Germline values: CDR1 SGHVS, CDR2 FQNEAQ. This CDR3 spans 14 amino acids. V dropped 2 bases and J dropped 8 bases, with 15 bases sitting between them. The CDR3 here is CASSLTTGPFEAFF. CDR3 nucleotides: TGTGCCAGCAGCTTAACGACAGGACCCTTCGAAGCTTTCTTT.

The V call is TRBV2, the J call TRBJ2-3; 15 bases fit TRBD2. The CDR3 extends over 16 amino acids. V was clipped by 8 bases and J by 5 bases; unmatched bases: 8. The germline V gene encodes CDR1 SNHLY and CDR2 FYNNEI. CDR3 sequence: CASAGTSGGRLDTQYF. In nucleotides, the CDR3 is TGTGCCAGCGCAGGGACTAGCGGGGGGAGGTTAGATACGCAGTATTTT.

The chain recombines TRBV5-6 with TRBJ1-2, with TRBD1 matching 7 bases. Looked up from germline, CDR1 is SGHDT and CDR2 is YYEEEE. The CDR3 has 15 residues. J gave up 0 bases and V 0 bases, and 2 bases lay outside the gene matches. The CDR3 bases are TGTGCCAGCAGCTTGGGGACAGGTACTAACTATGGCTACACCTTC. Protein product: CASSLGTGTNYGYTF. Based on the CDR3 plus reference TRBV5-6 and TRBJ1-2, the full variable domain is DAGVTQSPTHLIKTRGQQVTLRCSPKSGHDTVSWYQQALGQGPQFIFQYYEEEERQRGNFPDRFSGHQFPNYSSELNVNALLLGDSALYLCASSLGTGTNYGYTFGSGTRLTVV.

The J gene is TRBJ1-1, the V gene TRBV7-2; unclear D gene. This CDR3 is 13 amino acids long. CDR1 and CDR2 (germline): SGHTA, FQGNSA. Trimming cost V 2 bases and J 10 bases, with 14 bases left between them. The CDR3 here is CASSLLGVPRAFF. The CDR3 DNA sequence: TGTGCCAGCAGCTTATTAGGAGTCCCACGAGCTTTCTTT.

In this sample, this clone turned up once. CDR3 loop: CASSLGEQGNSPLHF. CDR3 sequence (DNA): TGTGCCAGCAGTCTAGGGGAACAGGGGAATTCACCCCTCCACTTT. This rearrangement joins TRBV6-5 to TRBJ1-6; 7 positions agree with TRBD1. J was trimmed by 7 bases and V by 5 bases; bases with no gene match: 8. Germline-derived CDR1 and CDR2 are MNHEY and SVGAGI. The CDR3 sequence is 15 residues long.

The chain couples TRBV19 to TRBJ1-5, with TRBD1 as a possible D gene (5 bases). This CDR3 is 16 amino acids long. Between the trimmed V and J ends, which lost 2 bases and 0 bases, there was a span of 11 bases. Germline V gene data show CDR1 as LNHDA and CDR2 as SQIVND (reference sequence). Written as DNA, the CDR3 is TGTGCCAGTAGTATACAGGGCATTGATAGCAATCAGCCCCAGCATTTT. This translates into CASSIQGIDSNQPQHF.

The J gene is TRBJ2-1, the V gene TRBV4-2, with 8 bases that match TRBD2. Unmatched junction bases numbered 14, after V lost 2 bases and J lost 5 bases. CDR3 length: 18 amino acids. From germline, CDR1 is LGHNA and CDR2 YNFKEQ. CDR3 amino acids: CASSQYIGGEGRDNEQFF. The CDR3 DNA is TGTGCCAGCAGCCAATATATCGGGGGGGAGGGCCGGGACAATGAGCAGTTCTTC.

V and J are TRBV7-7 and TRBJ2-3; maybe TRBD1 (7 bases). This CDR3 is 13 amino acids long. The V gene's germline CDR1 is SSHAT and CDR2 FNYEAQ (reference sequence). The V end lost 5 bases, the J end lost 4 bases, and 10 bases lay between the germline ends. CDR3: CASSQGGPDTQYF. CDR3 in DNA: TGTGCCAGCAGCCAGGGGGGTCCAGATACGCAGTATTTT.

The rearrangement joins TRBV29-1 to TRBJ1-2; D gene ambiguous. The CDR3 is 13 amino acids. V lost 0 bases and J lost 8, with 13 bases in between. Germline loops: CDR1 SQVTM, CDR2 ANQGSEA. CDR3 bases: TGCAGCGTTGAAGATCCGGGAGGGAGCGGCTACACCTTC. Encoded protein: CSVEDPGGSGYTF.